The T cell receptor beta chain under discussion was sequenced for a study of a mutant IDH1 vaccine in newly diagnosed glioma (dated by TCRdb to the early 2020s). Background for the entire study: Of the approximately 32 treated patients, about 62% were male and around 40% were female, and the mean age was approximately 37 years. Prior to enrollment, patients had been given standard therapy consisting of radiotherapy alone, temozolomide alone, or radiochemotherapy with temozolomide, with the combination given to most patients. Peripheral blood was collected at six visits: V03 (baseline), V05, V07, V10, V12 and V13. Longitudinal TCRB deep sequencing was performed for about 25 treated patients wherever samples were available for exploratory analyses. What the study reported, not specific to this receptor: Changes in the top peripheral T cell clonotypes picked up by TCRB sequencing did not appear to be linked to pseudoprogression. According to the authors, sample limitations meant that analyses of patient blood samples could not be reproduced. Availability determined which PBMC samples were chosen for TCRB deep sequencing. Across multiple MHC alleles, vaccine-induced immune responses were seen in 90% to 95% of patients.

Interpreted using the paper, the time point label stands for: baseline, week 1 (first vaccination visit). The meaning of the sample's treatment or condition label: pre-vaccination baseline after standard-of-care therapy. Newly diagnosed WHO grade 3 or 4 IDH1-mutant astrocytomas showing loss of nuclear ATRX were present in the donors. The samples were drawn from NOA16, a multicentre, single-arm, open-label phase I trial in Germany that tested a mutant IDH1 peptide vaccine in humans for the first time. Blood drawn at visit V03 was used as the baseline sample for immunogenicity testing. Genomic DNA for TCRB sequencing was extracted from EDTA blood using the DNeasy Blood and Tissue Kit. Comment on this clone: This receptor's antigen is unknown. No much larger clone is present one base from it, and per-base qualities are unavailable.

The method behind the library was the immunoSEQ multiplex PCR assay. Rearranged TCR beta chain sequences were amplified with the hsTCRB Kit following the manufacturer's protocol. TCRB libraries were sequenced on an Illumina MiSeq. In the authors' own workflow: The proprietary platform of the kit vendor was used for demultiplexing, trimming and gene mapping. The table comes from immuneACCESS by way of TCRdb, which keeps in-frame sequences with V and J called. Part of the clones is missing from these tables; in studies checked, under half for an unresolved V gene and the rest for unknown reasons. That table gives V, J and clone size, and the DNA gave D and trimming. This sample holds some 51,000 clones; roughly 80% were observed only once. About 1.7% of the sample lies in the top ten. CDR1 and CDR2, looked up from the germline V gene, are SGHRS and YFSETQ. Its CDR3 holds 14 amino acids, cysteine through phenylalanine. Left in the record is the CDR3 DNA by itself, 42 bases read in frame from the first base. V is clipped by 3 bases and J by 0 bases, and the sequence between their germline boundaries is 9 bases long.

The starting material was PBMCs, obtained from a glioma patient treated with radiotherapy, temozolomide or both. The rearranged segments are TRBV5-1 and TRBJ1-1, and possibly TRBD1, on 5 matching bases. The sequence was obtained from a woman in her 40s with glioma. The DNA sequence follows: TGCGCCAGCAGCTCGACAGCATTGAACACTGAAGCTTTCTTT. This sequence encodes CASSSTALNTEAFF.